This T cell receptor (beta chain) was observed in a study of regulatory T cells in long-lasting Graves disease. Germline V gene lookup returns CDR1 SGHTA and CDR2 FQGTGA. This CDR3 spans 16 amino acids. Trimming removed 5 bases from V and 4 bases from J, with 17 bases in between. CDR3 regions were amplified by Arm-PCR using iRepertoire HTBI primers to build TCR beta libraries. TCRdb analysed the multiplex PCR reads with MiXCR anew, one entry per CDR3 protein. Of 380,000 or so distinct CDR3 sequences listed, under 20% are singletons. Specified time point: newly diagnosed GD, antithyroid drugs for less than 3 months. From PBMCs, RNA was extracted and then used to make the TCR library. The table lists this clonotype with a few counts. These data also formed part of another study, on T cells in Graves' hyperthyroidism and ophthalmopathy.

Sequencing used peripheral blood mononuclear cells (PBMCs), obtained at new diagnosis, from a patient treated with antithyroid drugs. The rearrangement joins TRBV7-3 to TRBJ2-2, with a possible D match to TRBD2 (5 bases). The origin of this receptor is a woman in her late teens or twenties with Graves disease. In DNA, the CDR3 is TGTGCCAGCAGCCGTAGCAGGAGAGGGAGCACCGGGGAGCTGTTTTTT. Its translation is CASSRSRRGSTGELFF.